This T cell receptor (beta chain) was recorded in a study of cytomegalovirus exposure and HLA in healthy donors (TCRdb year 2017). Notes on the research overall: According to an earlier analysis of around 600 of the donors, roughly 180 million T cells yielded roughly 110 million unique TCR beta sequences and about 300 Gb of sequence data. The study aimed to test whether signatures of past pathogen exposure could be identified by cataloging public T cell receptors. Roughly 310 gigabases of sequencing data and tens of millions of unique TCR sequences were included in an early release covering about 620 HLA-typed donors. In a later analysis, previously published TCR beta repertoires from fewer than 750 donors were re-analyzed and high-resolution HLA genotyping was added so that TCR occurrence patterns could be studied. Every repertoire in the discovery cohort had been generated on one and the same sequencing platform. Of the roughly 430 genotyped donors, over 65% fell in the genetic ancestry cluster associated with self-reported Caucasian donors. Class I and class II HLA loci were covered by the typing at four-digit resolution. Typing coverage differed by locus: A, B, C, DRB1 and DQB1 were typed in roughly 629-640 donors, DQA1 in around 500, DPA1 in around 580, and DPB1 in 400 to 490. In an earlier analysis of 500 to 650 of the donors, high-throughput TCR beta sequencing was used to judge whether each TCR beta V gene segment behaved as functional or pseudogenic. In addition to the first cohort of 666 subjects, a separate validation cohort of around 110 different subjects was used. Rather than drawing on any new phenotypic data, the later analysis identified candidate immune exposures from TCR beta sequences and the way those sequences occurred across donors. To predict cytomegalovirus infection status, the study brought together high-throughput TCR immunosequencing, statistical association of individual TCRs with disease status, and machine learning. Among around 400 genotyped donors of the cohort, an average of around 250,000 unique TCR beta nucleotide sequences was sequenced per donor, of which about 19% were non-productive. The study profiled the T cell repertoires of approximately 700 subjects by immunosequencing and related them to cytomegalovirus serostatus. A later genetic analysis used genome-wide SNP genotypes for about three fifths of the 666 donors, treating that subset as a discovery cohort. Four or five DR-DQ haplotypes were handled as single units for association and clustering because linkage in the cohort was strong. Donor age, sex, ethnicity and CMV serostatus were compiled alongside the repertoire data.

Findings and caveats that apply to the study as a whole: A further reported finding was that TCR beta sequences accurately predicted the HLA-A and HLA-B alleles for most subjects in the first cohort. In a later analysis, HLA-associated TCR beta chains were found to be more clonally expanded and to have lower generation probabilities than equally common non-associated chains. In a later analysis, several top co-occurrence clusters were reported to appear linked to parvovirus B19, influenza, CMV and Epstein-Barr virus. Because HLA typing was missing for some donors at each locus, association tests included only the typed subset. According to a later genetic analysis, donors in an Asian-associated ancestry cluster had fewer N-insertions in productive TCRs than the roughly 660-donor mean. In a later analysis, around 17,000 TCR beta sequences were associated with specific HLA alleles at a false discovery rate of 0.05. Sequencing depth was assumed to be roughly uniform across donors in the presence/absence analyses, though that assumption may not hold. A group of highly shared sequence variants was considered likely to be a technical artifact of the sequencing pipeline. The classifier was reported to diagnose cytomegalovirus status with high specificity and sensitivity in both the original cohort and the validation cohort. Most TCR sequences were observed very rarely across donors, whereas some public TCRs were present in many individuals. An association between a missense DCLRE1C variant and V-gene and J-gene trimming of TCR beta chains was found in a later genetic analysis and replicated in an independent cohort. Because counts were too low, 15 or so rarely observed V segments, including chromosome 9 orphons, were excluded from the earlier analysis of under 650 of the donors. In vitro tests confirmed that a few of the cytomegalovirus-associated TCR beta chains recognize cytomegalovirus antigens. Most CMV-associated TCR beta chains appeared to be HLA-restricted in a later analysis, and the HLA associations seemed to be driven largely by CMV exposure. Immune exposure information for the cohort was limited to CMV serostatus. Assigning TCR associations to individual alleles was difficult when HLA alleles, especially DR and DQ, strongly co-occurred. According to a later analysis, TCR association rates differed among HLA loci, with DRB1 alleles showing the most associated TCRs and HLA-C alleles showing the fewest. Some IMGT-functional V segments, including TRBV6-2 and TRBV6-3, could not be told apart with the 87-base-pair reads, so those segments were excluded. In the study, some 160 TCR beta chains were listed as associated with cytomegalovirus. An earlier analysis of around 540 of the donors showed that most TCR beta V segments appeared in productive rearrangements either about 87% or about 30% of the time, which broadly matched IMGT annotations. Correlated functional status among segregating V segments might reflect linkage disequilibrium, but an unknown experimental factor could not be ruled out. The cohort was sequenced for TCR beta chains only, and without alpha or paired-chain data the features that could be detected were limited. According to the authors, the approach could potentially be generalized to other disease states and immunological phenotypes.

The cohort consisted of 666 healthy bone marrow donors. At the time of sampling, every cohort member was nominally healthy, though immune exposures that went unrecorded were likely present. The donor tested CMV seropositive and was one of the 289 seropositive cohort members. Every donor gave a peripheral blood sample, and the peripheral blood mononuclear cells from that sample were used for TCR beta sequencing. The Qiagen DNeasy Blood Extraction Kit was used to extract genomic DNA from the blood cell samples. Comment on this clone: Its target antigen remains unknown. Base qualities are not provided; no much larger clone lies one nucleotide away.

For CDR1 and CDR2, the germline V gene lists KGHSH and LQKENI. The CDR3 measures 17 amino acids from cysteine to phenylalanine. CDR3 DNA is the only sequence kept; it has 51 bases, read in frame from the first base. At the junction V is shortened by 4 bases and J by 0 bases, with 16 bases in between. The library relied on the immunoSEQ multiplex PCR assay. The multiplex PCR relied on a mix of 60 forward primers for TCR Vbeta segments and 13 reverse primers for TCR Jbeta segments. The CDR3 region of rearranged TCR beta genes was amplified from genomic DNA by a multiplex PCR assay. On the Illumina HiSeq System, the amplified TCR beta libraries were sequenced as 87-base-pair reads. The authors' pipeline ran thus. In a later analysis, some 80 million unique TCR beta chains were counted across the roughly 610 repertoires, and roughly 11 million of these chains were shared by at least two donors. A nearest-neighbor algorithm error-corrected the raw reads and collapsed the reads into unique sequences, merging closely related sequences to remove PCR and sequencing errors. CDR3 sequences were aligned to IMGT reference sequences to assign V, D and J gene segments. For a sequence to be retained, a match of at least six nucleotides to both a V gene segment and a J gene segment was required. A rearrangement was called productive if the CDR3 had no stop codons and remained in frame with V and J, and every other rearrangement was called non-productive. CDR3 was defined by IMGT convention, running from the second conserved V-encoded cysteine to the conserved J-encoded phenylalanine. The earlier analysis of around 640 of the donors excluded sequences that lacked an unambiguous match to a single V gene segment. In an earlier analysis of around 590 of the donors, a V segment was called functional when productive rearrangements were above 56.7%, and segregating when the standard deviation between donors exceeded 5%. A statistical classification framework was developed to diagnose cytomegalovirus status using the catalog of TCR beta chain sequences. A later analysis assigned V and J genes by comparing TCR nucleotide sequences with IMGT/GENE-DB human TR gene sequences. The TCRdist pipeline was used in a later analysis to assign CDR3 sequences and most-parsimonious VDJ recombination scenarios. In a later analysis, each TCR beta chain was defined by its CDR3 amino acid sequence together with its V-gene family, and reads lacking a unique V-gene family were excluded. As a way to deal with suspected cross-contamination and a sequencing artifact, a later analysis dropped 592 nucleotide sequences that were highly shared and had low generation probability. In a later analysis, a clonal expansion index for each public chain was calculated from normalized within-repertoire ranks of inferred template counts. A later analysis computed generation probabilities with a VDJ recombination model fitted to out-of-frame rearrangements, and checked the results against IGoR. In a later analysis, hypergeometric tests were used to score TCR-TCR, TCR-HLA and TCR-CMV co-occurrence, with a repertoire-size bias correction applied to TCR pairs. A later analysis estimated false discovery rates by permuting HLA or CMV assignments 20 times. In a later analysis, co-occurring TCRs were grouped using DBSCAN, and TCRdist sequence similarity was added for clustering within HLA-allele-positive subsets. For co-occurrence clustering, repertoires with fewer than 30,000 or more than 120,000 public chains were excluded, along with a handful of repertoires with anomalous nucleotide sharing. The source is immuneACCESS, and TCRdb retained only in-frame sequences with V and J called. Part of the clones is not carried over; for the studies checked, unresolved V genes explain less than half of this, and the remainder is unexplained. V, J and clone size were drawn from that table, and D and trimming were deduced from the DNA. The sample contains approximately 130,000 clones, 77% of them found a single time. Jointly, the top ten make up 5.8% of the sample.

In this chain, TRBV18 is recombined with TRBJ1-3; the D gene is possibly TRBD1, with 5 bases matching. The sample comprised PBMCs. The clonotype comes from a man aged 18 to 30 in good health and CMV-seropositive. CDR3 sequence: CASSLRISGNSGNTIYF. The sequence in DNA is TGTGCCAGCTCACTACGTATTTCAGGGAACTCTGGAAACACCATATATTTT. Joined to the reference TRBV18 and TRBJ1-3 proteins, this CDR3 gives the full variable domain: NAGVMQNPRHLVRRRGQEARLRCSPMKGHSHVYWYRQLPEEGLKFMVYLQKENIIDESGMPKERFSAEFPKEGPSILRIQQVVRGDSAAYFCASSLRISGNSGNTIYFGEGSWLTVV.